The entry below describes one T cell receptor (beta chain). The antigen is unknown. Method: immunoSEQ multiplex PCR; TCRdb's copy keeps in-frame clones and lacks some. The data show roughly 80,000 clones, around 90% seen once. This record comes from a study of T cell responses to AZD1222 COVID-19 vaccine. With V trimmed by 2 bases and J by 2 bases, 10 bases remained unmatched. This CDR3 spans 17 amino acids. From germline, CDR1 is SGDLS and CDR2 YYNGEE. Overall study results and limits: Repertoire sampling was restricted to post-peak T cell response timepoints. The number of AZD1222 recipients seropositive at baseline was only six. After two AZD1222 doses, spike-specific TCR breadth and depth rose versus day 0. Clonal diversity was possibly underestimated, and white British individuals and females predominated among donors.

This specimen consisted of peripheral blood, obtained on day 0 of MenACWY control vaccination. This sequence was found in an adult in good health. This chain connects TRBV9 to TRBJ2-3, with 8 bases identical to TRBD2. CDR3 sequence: CASSVSSGGDFTDTQYF. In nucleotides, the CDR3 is TGTGCCAGCAGCGTTTCCAGCGGGGGAGACTTCACAGATACGCAGTATTTT.